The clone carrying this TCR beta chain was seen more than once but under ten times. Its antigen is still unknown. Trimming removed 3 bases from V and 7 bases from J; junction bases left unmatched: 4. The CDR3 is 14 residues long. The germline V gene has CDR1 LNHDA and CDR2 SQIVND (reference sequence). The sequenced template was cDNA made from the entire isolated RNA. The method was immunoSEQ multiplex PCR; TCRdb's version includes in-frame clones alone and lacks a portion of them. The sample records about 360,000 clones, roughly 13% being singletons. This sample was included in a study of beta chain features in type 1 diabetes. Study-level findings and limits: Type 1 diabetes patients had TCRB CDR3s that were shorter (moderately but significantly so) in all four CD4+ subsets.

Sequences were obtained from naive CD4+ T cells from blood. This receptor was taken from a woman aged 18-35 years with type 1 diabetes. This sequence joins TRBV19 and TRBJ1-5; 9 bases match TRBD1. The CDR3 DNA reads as TGTGCCAGTAGTATCCAACAGGGGGCCCAGCCCCAGCATTTT. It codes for CASSIQQGAQPQHF.